This T cell receptor beta chain was identified during a study of identical twins' blood T cells. This CDR3 contains 15 residues. Germline V gene data show CDR1 as DFQATT and CDR2 as SNEGSKA (reference sequence). The germline V and J ends were trimmed by 7 bases and 0 bases, with 18 bases remaining between them. Six healthy women, forming three identical twin pairs, donated samples. The three twin pairs were reared together, likely meeting the same infections. TCRdb ran MiXCR on the 5' RACE reads and lists one entry per CDR3 protein. Of fewer than 450,000 distinct CDR3 sequences in the sample, 25% to 35% were seen once.

The sequenced sample consisted of PBMCs. The TCR comes from a woman aged 18-55 years in good health. The V gene is TRBV20-1, the J gene TRBJ2-5; D uncertain. Here the CDR3 DNA reads TGCAGTGTTCCTCCTTTAATTTCTGACCAAGAGACCCAGTACTTC. Its translation is CSVPPLISDQETQYF.